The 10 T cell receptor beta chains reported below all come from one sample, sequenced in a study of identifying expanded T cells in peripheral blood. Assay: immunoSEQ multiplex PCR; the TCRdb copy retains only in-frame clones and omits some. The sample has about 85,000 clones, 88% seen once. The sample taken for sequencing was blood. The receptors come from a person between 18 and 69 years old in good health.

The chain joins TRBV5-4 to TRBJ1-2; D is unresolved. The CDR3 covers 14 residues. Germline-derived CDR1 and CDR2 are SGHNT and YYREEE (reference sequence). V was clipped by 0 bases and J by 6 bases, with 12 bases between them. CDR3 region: CASSLAWGSNGYTF. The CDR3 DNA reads TGTGCCAGCAGCTTGGCGTGGGGAAGCAATGGCTACACCTTC. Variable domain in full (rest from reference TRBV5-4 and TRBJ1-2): ETGVTQSPTHLIKTRGQQVTLRCSSQSGHNTVSWYQQALGQGPQFIFQYYREEENGRGNFPPRFSGLQFPNYSSELNVNALELDDSALYLCASSLAWGSNGYTFGSGTRLTVV.

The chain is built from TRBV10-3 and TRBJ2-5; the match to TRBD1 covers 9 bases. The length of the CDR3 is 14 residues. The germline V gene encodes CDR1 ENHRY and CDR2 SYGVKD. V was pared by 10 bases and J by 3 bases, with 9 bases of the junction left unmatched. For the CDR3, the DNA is TGTGCCACCGCAGGAGGGACAGGGAAAGAGACCCAGTACTTC. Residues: CATAGGTGKETQYF.

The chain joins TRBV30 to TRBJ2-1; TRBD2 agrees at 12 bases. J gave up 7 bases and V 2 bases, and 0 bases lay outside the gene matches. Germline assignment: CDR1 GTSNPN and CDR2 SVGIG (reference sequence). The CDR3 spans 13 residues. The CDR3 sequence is CAWSTSGGNEQFF. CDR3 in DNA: TGTGCCTGGAGTACTAGCGGGGGGAATGAGCAGTTCTTC.

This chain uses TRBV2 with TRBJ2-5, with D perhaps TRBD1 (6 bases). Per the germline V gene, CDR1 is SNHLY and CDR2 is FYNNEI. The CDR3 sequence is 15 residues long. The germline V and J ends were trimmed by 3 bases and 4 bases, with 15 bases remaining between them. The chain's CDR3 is CASSDLLGAGETQYF. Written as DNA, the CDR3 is TGTGCCAGCAGTGATTTACTGGGGGCGGGAGAGACCCAGTACTTC.

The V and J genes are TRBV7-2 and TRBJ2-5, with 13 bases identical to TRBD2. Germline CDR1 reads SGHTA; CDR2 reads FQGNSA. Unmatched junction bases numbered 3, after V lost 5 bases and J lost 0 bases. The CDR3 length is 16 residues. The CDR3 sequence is CASSEGLAGDQETQYF. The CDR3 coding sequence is TGTGCCAGCAGCGAAGGACTAGCGGGGGACCAAGAGACCCAGTACTTC.

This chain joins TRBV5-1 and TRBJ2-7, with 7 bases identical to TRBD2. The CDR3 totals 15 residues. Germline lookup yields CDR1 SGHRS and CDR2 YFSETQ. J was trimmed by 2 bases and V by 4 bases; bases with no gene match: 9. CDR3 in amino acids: CASSPAGLGTYEQYF. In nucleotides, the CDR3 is TGCGCCAGCAGCCCGGCCGGACTAGGAACCTACGAGCAGTACTTC.

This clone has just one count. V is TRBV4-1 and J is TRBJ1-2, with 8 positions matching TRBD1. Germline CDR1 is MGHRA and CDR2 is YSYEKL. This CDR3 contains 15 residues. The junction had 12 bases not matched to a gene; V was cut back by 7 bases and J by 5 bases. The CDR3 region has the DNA TGCGCCAGCACCCCCACCGGGACAGGAACGTATGGCTACACCTTC. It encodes CASTPTGTGTYGYTF.

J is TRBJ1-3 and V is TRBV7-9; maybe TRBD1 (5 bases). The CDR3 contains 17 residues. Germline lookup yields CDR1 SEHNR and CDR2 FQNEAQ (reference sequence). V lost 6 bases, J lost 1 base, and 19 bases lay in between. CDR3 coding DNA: TGTGCCAGCAGTTCTAGGCTAGGGACCGCTTCTGGAAACACCATATATTTT. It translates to CASSSRLGTASGNTIYF. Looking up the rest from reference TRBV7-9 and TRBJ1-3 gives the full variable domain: DTGVSQNPRHKITKRGQNVTFRCDPISEHNRLYWYRQTLGQGPEFLTYFQNEAQLEKSRLLSDRFSAERPKGSFSTLEIQRTEQGDSAMYLCASSSRLGTASGNTIYFGEGSWLTVV.

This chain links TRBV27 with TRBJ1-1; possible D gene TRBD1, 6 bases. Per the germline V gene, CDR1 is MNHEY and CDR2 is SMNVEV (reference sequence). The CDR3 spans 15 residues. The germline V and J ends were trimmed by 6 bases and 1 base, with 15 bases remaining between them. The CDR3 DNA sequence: TGTGCCAGCAGATACAGGGCCTTAACGAACACTGAAGCTTTCTTT. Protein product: CASRYRALTNTEAFF.

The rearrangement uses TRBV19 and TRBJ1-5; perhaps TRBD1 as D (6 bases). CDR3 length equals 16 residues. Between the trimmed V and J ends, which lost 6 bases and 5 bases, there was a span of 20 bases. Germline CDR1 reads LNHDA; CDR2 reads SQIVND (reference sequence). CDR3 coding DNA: TGTGCCAGTAGGCTCGACAGGTCGGGCTTCTATCAGCCCCAGCATTTT. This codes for CASRLDRSGFYQPQHF.